This entry lists 15 T cell receptor beta chains sequenced from one sample in a study of blood T cell repertoires in COVID-19. The method was immunoSEQ multiplex PCR; TCRdb's version includes in-frame clones alone and lacks a portion of them. The table shows approximately 60,000 clones, with around 80% occurring only once. Material: peripheral blood. The receptor set was obtained from a human donor in a cohort sampled during active COVID-19.

The chain combines TRBV11-2 with TRBJ2-3, with a possible D match to TRBD2 (6 bases). This CDR3 has 14 residues. The V gene lost 8 bases and the J gene lost 6 bases, with 18 bases spanning the gap. Per germline, CDR1 SGHAT and CDR2 FQNNGV. The CDR3 DNA sequence: TGTGCCAGCGGCCTGGGGGGATCGAGCGATACGCAGTATTTT. It encodes CASGLGGSSDTQYF.

This clone came up once. The genes are TRBV11-2 and TRBJ2-7; a possible D gene is TRBD2 (7 bases). The germline CDR1 and CDR2 sequences are SGHAT and FQNNGV. This CDR3 contains 16 residues. V lost 5 bases to trimming and J lost 0 bases, with 17 bases between them. CDR3 DNA sequence: TGTGCCAGCAGCCTCGGGGGGCCCATAAGCTCCTACGAGCAGTACTTC. Protein: CASSLGGPISSYEQYF.

This clone was detected once. The chain couples TRBV10-3 to TRBJ2-7; 9 bases fit TRBD1. The V gene's germline CDR1 is ENHRY and CDR2 SYGVKD. The CDR3 contains 14 residues. The V gene end was trimmed by 10 bases and the J gene end by 0 bases; junction bases not matched to a gene: 7. The CDR3 sequence: CATTGGLGSYEQYF. The CDR3 DNA reads as TGTGCCACCACAGGGGGCCTAGGCTCCTACGAGCAGTACTTC.

The chain has TRBV7-2 and TRBJ1-2, with no clear D. The V and J ends lost 3 bases and 4 bases respectively, with 6 bases between them. CDR1 is SGHTA, CDR2 FQGNSA, per germline. The CDR3 contains 12 residues. The CDR3: CASSFGGYGYTF. The DNA for the CDR3 is TGTGCCAGCAGCTTCGGAGGCTATGGCTACACCTTC.

This rearrangement joins TRBV7-9 to TRBJ1-4; D might be TRBD1 (5 bases). Germline CDR1 is SEHNR and CDR2 is FQNEAQ (reference sequence). The V end was cut by 3 bases, the J end by 11 bases, with 19 bases between. This CDR3 spans 15 amino acids. Here the CDR3 DNA reads TGTGCCAGCAGCTTCAACAGGCCTGGAGGAGGGAAACTGTTTTTT. Residues: CASSFNRPGGGKLFF.

This chain links TRBV5-6 with TRBJ2-2; no firm D call. The ends were cut back, 1 base at V and 8 bases at J, with 3 bases in the middle. Germline values: CDR1 SGHDT, CDR2 YYEEEE. The CDR3 extends over 11 amino acids. The CDR3 DNA reads TGTGCCAGCAGCTTGTATGGGGAGCTGTTTTTT. This sequence encodes CASSLYGELFF. The full variable domain, with the rest looked up from reference TRBV5-6 and TRBJ2-2, is DAGVTQSPTHLIKTRGQQVTLRCSPKSGHDTVSWYQQALGQGPQFIFQYYEEEERQRGNFPDRFSGHQFPNYSSELNVNALLLGDSALYLCASSLYGELFFGEGSRLTVL.

V and J are TRBV7-9 and TRBJ2-7, with TRBD1 identical over 7 bases. The CDR3 is 17 residues long. Germline CDR1 and CDR2: SEHNR and FQNEAQ (reference sequence). V lost 5 bases to trimming and J lost 0 bases; unmatched junction nucleotides: 13. In DNA, the CDR3 is TGTGCCAGCAGCACCCACAGGGGCGCTACTTACTCCTACGAGCAGTACTTC. Translating gives CASSTHRGATYSYEQYF.

The chain couples TRBV3-1 (or the pseudogene TRBV3-2) to TRBJ1-2; 9 positions match TRBD1. Germline CDR1 LGHDT, CDR2 YNNKEL (reference sequence). The ends lost 7 bases at V and 6 bases at J; junction bases unmatched: 6. This CDR3 has 13 amino acids. The CDR3 DNA reads as TGTGCCAGCACCCCGGGACAGGGAGATGGCTACACCTTC. Its translation: CASTPGQGDGYTF.

This chain links TRBV4-1 with TRBJ1-1, with 11 bases that match TRBD1. The V gene's germline CDR1 is MGHRA and CDR2 YSYEKL. This CDR3 contains 15 residues. J gave up 5 bases and V 3 bases, and 5 bases lay outside the gene matches. CDR3 residues: CASSHPGQGETEAFF. The CDR3 DNA reads as TGCGCCAGCAGCCATCCGGGACAGGGGGAAACTGAAGCTTTCTTT.

The chain joins TRBV6-5 to TRBJ2-3; weak D call: TRBD1 (5 bases). Germline V CDR1 and CDR2: MNHEY, SVGAGI. The length of the CDR3 is 14 residues. V was clipped by 6 bases and J by 5 bases, with 15 bases between them. The CDR3 DNA sequence: TGTGCCAGCAGGCCGCAGGGTTTCGGAGATACGCAGTATTTT. Encoded protein: CASRPQGFGDTQYF.

The chain is built from TRBV20-1 and TRBJ2-5; no clear D. The CDR3 is made up of 12 amino acids. V shed 3 bases and J shed 4 bases, with 9 bases lying between them. Germline CDR1 and CDR2: DFQATT and SNEGSKA (reference sequence). In DNA, the CDR3 is TGCAGTGCTAGTTATAGATCAGAGACCCAGTACTTC. Its translation: CSASYRSETQYF.

The chain is built from TRBV10-3 and TRBJ2-3; tentative D call: TRBD2 (6 bases). Germline V gene lookup returns CDR1 ENHRY and CDR2 SYGVKD. V was trimmed by 9 bases and J by 8 bases, leaving 21 bases between them. The CDR3 is 14 amino acids. The CDR3 sequence is CAMGREAQKGTQYF. CDR3 coding DNA: TGTGCCATGGGCAGGGAGGCCCAAAAGGGTACGCAGTATTTT.

The chain recombines TRBV12-2 with TRBJ2-7; TRBD2, the table's D call, was not compared with the DNA. TRBV12-2 is labeled a pseudogene. The CDR3 has 17 amino acids. The CDR3 region has the DNA TGTGCAAGTCGCTTACCGTTAGTCCTGCTGAACGGTTACGAGCAGTACTTC. Translated: CASRLPLVLLNGYEQYF.

V is TRBV5-4 and J is TRBJ1-3, with unresolved D. V shed 1 base and J shed 2 bases, with 7 bases lying between them. The germline V gene encodes CDR1 SGHNT and CDR2 YYREEE (reference sequence). The CDR3 consists of 14 residues. CDR3 in amino acids: CASSLWQAGNTIYF. The CDR3 coding sequence is TGTGCCAGCAGCTTGTGGCAGGCTGGAAACACCATATATTTT.

CDR3 sequence reads: CASSLAQTQYF. For the CDR3, the DNA is TGTGCCAGCAGCTTGGCTCAGACCCAGTACTTC. The chain has TRBV5-6 and TRBJ2-5, with D unclear. The CDR3 extends over 11 amino acids. With 0 bases removed from V and 6 bases from J, the gap between germline ends came to 3 bases. From germline, CDR1 is SGHDT and CDR2 YYEEEE.